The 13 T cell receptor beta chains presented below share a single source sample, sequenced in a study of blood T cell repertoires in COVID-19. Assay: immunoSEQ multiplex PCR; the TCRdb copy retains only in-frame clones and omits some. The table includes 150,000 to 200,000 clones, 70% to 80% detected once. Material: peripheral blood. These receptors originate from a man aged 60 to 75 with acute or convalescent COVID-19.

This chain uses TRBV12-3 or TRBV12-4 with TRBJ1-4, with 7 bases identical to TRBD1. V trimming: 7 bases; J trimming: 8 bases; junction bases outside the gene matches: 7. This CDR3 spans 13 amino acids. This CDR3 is CASKETGNEKLFF. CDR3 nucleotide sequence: TGTGCCAGCAAAGAGACAGGGAACGAAAAACTGTTTTTT.

The CDR3 loop is CASSPLGQGGNEKLFF. The CDR3 DNA sequence: TGTGCCAGCAGCCCCCTGGGACAGGGAGGTAATGAAAAACTGTTTTTT. This sequence joins TRBV9 and TRBJ1-4; 9 bases line up with TRBD1. Losses at the gene ends were 4 bases for V and 4 bases for J; bases not matched to a gene: 8. The CDR3 contains 16 residues. Germline CDR1 is SGDLS and CDR2 is YYNGEE.

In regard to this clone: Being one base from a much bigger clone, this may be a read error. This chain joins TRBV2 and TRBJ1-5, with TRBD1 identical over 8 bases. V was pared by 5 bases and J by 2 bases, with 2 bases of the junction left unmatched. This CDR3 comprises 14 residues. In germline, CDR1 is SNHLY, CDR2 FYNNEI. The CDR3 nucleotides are TGTGCCAGCAGTCCGGGACAGGGCAATCAGCCCCAGCATTTT. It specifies CASSPGQGNQPQHF.

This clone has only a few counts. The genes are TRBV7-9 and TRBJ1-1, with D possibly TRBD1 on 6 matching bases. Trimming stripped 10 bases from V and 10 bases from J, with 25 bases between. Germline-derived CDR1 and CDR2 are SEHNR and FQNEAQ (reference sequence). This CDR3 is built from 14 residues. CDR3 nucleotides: TGTGCCACCTCGACAGGACCCTCTTCTGAAGGAGCTTTCTTT. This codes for CATSTGPSSEGAFF.

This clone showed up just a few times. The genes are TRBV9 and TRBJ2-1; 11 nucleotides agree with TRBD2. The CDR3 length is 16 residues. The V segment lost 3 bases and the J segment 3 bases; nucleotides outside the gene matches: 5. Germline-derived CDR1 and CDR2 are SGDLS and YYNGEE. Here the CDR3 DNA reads TGTGCCAGCAGCGGGGGACTAGCGGACTACTACAATGAGCAGTTCTTC. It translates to CASSGGLADYYNEQFF.

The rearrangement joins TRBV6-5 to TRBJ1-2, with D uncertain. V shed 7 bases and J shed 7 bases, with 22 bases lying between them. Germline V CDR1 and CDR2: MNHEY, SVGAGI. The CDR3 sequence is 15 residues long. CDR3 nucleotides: TGTGCCAGCACCAATGGGCACTCTCAGTTGGGTGGCTACACCTTC. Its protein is CASTNGHSQLGGYTF.

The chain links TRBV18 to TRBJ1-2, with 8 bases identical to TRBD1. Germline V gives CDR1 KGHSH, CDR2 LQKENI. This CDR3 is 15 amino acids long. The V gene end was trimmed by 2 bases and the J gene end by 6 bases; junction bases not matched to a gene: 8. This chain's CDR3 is CASSPEFGQGHGYTF. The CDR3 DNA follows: TGTGCCAGCTCACCAGAGTTTGGACAGGGACATGGCTACACCTTC.

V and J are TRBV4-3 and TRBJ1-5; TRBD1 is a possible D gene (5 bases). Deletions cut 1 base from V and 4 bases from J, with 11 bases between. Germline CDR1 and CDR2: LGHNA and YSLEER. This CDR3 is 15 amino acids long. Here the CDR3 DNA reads TGCGCCAGCAGCCAAGGGAGGGGCCTTAATCAGCCCCAGCATTTT. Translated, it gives CASSQGRGLNQPQHF.

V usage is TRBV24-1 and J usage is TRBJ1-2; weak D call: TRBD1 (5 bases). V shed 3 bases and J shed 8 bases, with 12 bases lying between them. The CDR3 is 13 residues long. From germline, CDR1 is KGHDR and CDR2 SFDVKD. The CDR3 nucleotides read TGTGCCACCAGTGATCTGGGACTTGGAGGCTACACCTTC. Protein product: CATSDLGLGGYTF.

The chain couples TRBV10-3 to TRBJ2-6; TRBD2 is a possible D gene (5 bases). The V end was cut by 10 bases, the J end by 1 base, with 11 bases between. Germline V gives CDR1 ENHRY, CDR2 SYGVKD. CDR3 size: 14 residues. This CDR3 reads CATLSGSGANVLTF. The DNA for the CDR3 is TGTGCCACTTTAAGCGGATCTGGGGCCAACGTCCTGACTTTC.

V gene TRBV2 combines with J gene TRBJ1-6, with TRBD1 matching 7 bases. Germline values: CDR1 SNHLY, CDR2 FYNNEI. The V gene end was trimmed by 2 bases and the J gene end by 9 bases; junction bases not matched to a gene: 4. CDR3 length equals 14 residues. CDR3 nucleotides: TGTGCCAGCAGTGAATCTCAGGGGGGTTCACCCCTCCACTTT. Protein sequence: CASSESQGGSPLHF.

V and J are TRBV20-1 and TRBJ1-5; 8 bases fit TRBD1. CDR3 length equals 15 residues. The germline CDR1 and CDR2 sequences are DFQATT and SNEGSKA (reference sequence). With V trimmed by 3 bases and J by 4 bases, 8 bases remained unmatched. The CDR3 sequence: CSASPPGQENQPQHF. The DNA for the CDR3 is TGCAGTGCTAGTCCTCCGGGACAGGAGAATCAGCCCCAGCATTTT.

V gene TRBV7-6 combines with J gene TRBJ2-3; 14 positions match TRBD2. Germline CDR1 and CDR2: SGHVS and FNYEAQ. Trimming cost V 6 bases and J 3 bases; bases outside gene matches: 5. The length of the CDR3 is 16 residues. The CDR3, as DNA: TGTGCCAGCAGAGATGGGACTAGCGGGGGTACAGATACGCAGTATTTT. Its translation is CASRDGTSGGTDTQYF.